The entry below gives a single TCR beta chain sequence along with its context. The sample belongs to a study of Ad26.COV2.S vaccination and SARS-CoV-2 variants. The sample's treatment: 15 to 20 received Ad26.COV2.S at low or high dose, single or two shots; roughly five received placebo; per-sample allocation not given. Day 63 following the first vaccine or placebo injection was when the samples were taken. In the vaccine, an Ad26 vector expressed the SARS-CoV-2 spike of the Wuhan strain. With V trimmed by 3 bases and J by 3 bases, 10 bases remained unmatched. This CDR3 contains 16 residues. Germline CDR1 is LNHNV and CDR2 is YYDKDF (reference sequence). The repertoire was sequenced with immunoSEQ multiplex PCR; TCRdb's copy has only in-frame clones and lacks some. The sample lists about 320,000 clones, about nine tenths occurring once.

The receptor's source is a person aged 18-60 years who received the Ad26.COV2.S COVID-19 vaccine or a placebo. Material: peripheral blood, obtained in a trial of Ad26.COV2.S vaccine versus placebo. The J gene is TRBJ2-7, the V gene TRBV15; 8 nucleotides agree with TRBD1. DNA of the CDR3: TGTGCCACCAGCAGGGACCATGGGACAGGACACTACGAGCAGTACGTC. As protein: CATSRDHGTGHYEQYV.